This TCR beta chain is from a study of CD8+ T cells in alopecia areata. The germline V and J ends were trimmed by 4 bases and 10 bases, with 19 bases remaining between them. Germline loops: CDR1 SGHDN, CDR2 FVKESK. The CDR3 length is 14 residues. Researchers picked out CD4+ and CD8+ T cells from PBMCs by sorting. RNA extraction and reverse transcription yielded cDNA as sequencing template. This table comes from immunoSEQ multiplex PCR, and its TCRdb copy is limited to in-frame clones, with some not included. The table shows around 100,000 clones, with around 50% occurring only once. General study results and limits: Clonality exceeded that of normal scalp in lesional scalp, most notably in alopecia totalis/universalis. Against the mouse data, patients shared TCRs less clearly, possibly for HLA reasons. Resident alphabeta T cells of normal skin are also sequenced in scalp samples.

Concerning this clone: No antigen is known for it.

Sequencing was performed on CD4+ T cells sorted from blood. V gene TRBV14 combines with J gene TRBJ2-5, with D perhaps assigned TRBD1 or TRBD2 (7 bases each). The clonotype originates from a human donor in good health. The CDR3 is CASSRVRGGGIQYF. The CDR3 region has the DNA TGTGCCAGCAGCCGAGTTCGGGGAGGGGGCATCCAGTACTTC. The full variable domain, with the rest looked up from reference TRBV14 and TRBJ2-5, is EAGVTQFPSHSVIEKGQTVTLRCDPISGHDNLYWYRRVMGKEIKFLLHFVKESKQDESGMPNNRFLAERTGGTYSTLKVQPAELEDSGVYFCASSRVRGGGIQYFGPGTRLLVL.